The 24 T cell receptor beta chains below come from one sample, sequenced in a study of regulatory and conventional T cells in RAG deficiency. Blood CD4+ CD25-low CD127-high conventional T cells supplied the genomic DNA template. TCRdb's table, derived via immunoSEQ multiplex PCR, lists solely in-frame clones and lacks some. Of 20,000 to 25,000 clones listed, 95% to 97% are singletons. This sample also appeared in a second study, on regulatory T cells. That source adds: Amplification used 52 TRBV primers and 13 TRBJ primers.

Sequencing used CD25- CD4+ T cells sorted from blood. These receptors were obtained from a human donor in good health.

This clone has just a few counts. V gene TRBV6-6 combines with J gene TRBJ1-3; D might be TRBD1 (6 bases). From germline, CDR1 is MNHNY and CDR2 SVGAGI (reference sequence). Trimming removed 5 bases at V and 4 bases at J, with 9 bases between. CDR3 length equals 13 residues. The CDR3: CASSKDRGNTIYF. CDR3 nucleotides: TGTGCCAGCAGTAAAGACAGGGGAAACACCATATATTTT.

The chain uses TRBV6-5 and TRBJ1-5; 9 bases agree with TRBD1. CDR3 size: 15 residues. J gave up 7 bases and V 4 bases, and 8 bases lay outside the gene matches. CDR1 and CDR2 (germline): MNHEY, SVGAGI. This CDR3 is CASSSTQGARQPQHF. The CDR3 DNA sequence: TGTGCCAGCAGTTCCACACAGGGGGCAAGGCAGCCCCAGCATTTT.

On this clone itself: Its ends do not fully match the called genes, so a read error is possible. Here the CDR3 reads CAGSLAGTDYNEQFF. In nucleotides, the CDR3 is TGCGCCGGCAGCTTGGCCGGGACAGACTACAATGAGCAGTTCTTC. V gene TRBV5-1 combines with J gene TRBJ2-1; 7 bases fit TRBD1. Germline V gene data show CDR1 as SGHRS and CDR2 as YFSETQ. The CDR3 loop spans 15 amino acids. Supplemented by reference TRBV5-1 and TRBJ2-1, the full variable domain reads KAGVTQTPRYLIKTRGQQVTLSCSPISGHRSVSWYQQTPGQGLQFLFEYFSETQRNKGNFPGRFSGRQFSNSRSEMNVSTLELGDSALYLCAGSLAGTDYNEQFFGPGTRLTVL.

The V gene is TRBV27, the J gene TRBJ1-5; a possible D gene is TRBD1 (6 bases). CDR1 MNHEY and CDR2 SMNVEV come from the germline V gene (reference sequence). V lost 8 bases, J lost 9 bases, and 26 bases lay in between. The CDR3 sequence is 16 residues long. The CDR3 here is CASALRPTGRLGPQHF. The CDR3 DNA reads as TGTGCCAGCGCCCTCCGCCCCACAGGGCGCTTAGGGCCCCAGCATTTT.

This chain links TRBV9 with TRBJ2-1; weak D call: TRBD2 (7 bases). The CDR3 has 16 residues. The V gene lost 1 base and the J gene lost 0 bases, with 11 bases spanning the gap. Germline V lookup: CDR1 SGDLS, CDR2 YYNGEE. The CDR3 DNA reads as TGTGCCAGCAGCGTACTCGGGGGGCCCTCCTACAATGAGCAGTTCTTC. Its protein is CASSVLGGPSYNEQFF.

The chain joins TRBV4-1 to TRBJ1-3; TRBD1 is a possible D gene (5 bases). Germline CDR1 is MGHRA and CDR2 is YSYEKL. Trimming removed 0 bases from V and 3 bases from J, with 12 bases in between. This CDR3 has 16 residues. The CDR3: CASSQELQEIGNTIYF. The CDR3 nucleotides read TGCGCCAGCAGCCAAGAACTACAGGAGATTGGAAACACCATATATTTT.

The rearrangement uses TRBV4-2 and TRBJ1-6; 8 nucleotides agree with TRBD1. The CDR3 totals 18 residues. Germline V gives CDR1 LGHNA, CDR2 YNFKEQ. V dropped 0 bases and J dropped 8; count of bases not matched to a gene: 12. The CDR3 nucleotides read TGTGCCAGCAGCCAAGACTACAGGGGGTGGCTTATTGATTCACCCCTCCACTTT. This sequence encodes CASSQDYRGWLIDSPLHF.

This rearrangement joins TRBV19 to TRBJ1-6; 8 positions match TRBD1. Looked up from germline, CDR1 is LNHDA and CDR2 is SQIVND (reference sequence). CDR3 length: 15 amino acids. V shed 5 bases and J 6 bases; nucleotides not matched to a gene: 6. The CDR3 coding sequence is TGTGCCAGTAGTCCCCCCGGACAGGGTAATTCACCCCTCCACTTT. This sequence encodes CASSPPGQGNSPLHF.

The chain recombines TRBV5-4 with TRBJ1-2; D may be TRBD1 (6 bases). Trimming took 0 bases from V and 3 from J, leaving 12 bases between them. The CDR3 has 15 amino acids. Germline loops: CDR1 SGHNT, CDR2 YYREEE (reference sequence). Here the CDR3 DNA reads TGTGCCAGCAGCTTGGCGGGGGAGGGGGACTATGGCTACACCTTC. Translating it yields CASSLAGEGDYGYTF. Full variable domain (remainder filled in from reference TRBV5-4 and TRBJ1-2): ETGVTQSPTHLIKTRGQQVTLRCSSQSGHNTVSWYQQALGQGPQFIFQYYREEENGRGNFPPRFSGLQFPNYSSELNVNALELDDSALYLCASSLAGEGDYGYTFGSGTRLTVV.

The chain carries TRBV5-4 and TRBJ1-2; no clear D. The CDR3 has 12 residues. Trimming left V 6 bases short and J 6 bases short, with 12 bases between. Germline values: CDR1 SGHNT, CDR2 YYREEE (reference sequence). The CDR3: CASTDLGDGYTF. The CDR3 coding sequence is TGTGCCAGCACCGATCTCGGGGATGGCTACACCTTC.

The chain couples TRBV18 to TRBJ1-1; weak D call: TRBD1 (6 bases). The CDR3 totals 14 residues. Trimming removed 6 bases from V and 3 bases from J, with 14 bases in between. Germline values: CDR1 KGHSH, CDR2 LQKENI. The CDR3 nucleotides are TGTGCCAGCTCCCCCGGACAGACCCACACTGAAGCTTTCTTT. Translating gives CASSPGQTHTEAFF.

Here the CDR3 reads CASSFEGVNTEAFF. The DNA of the CDR3 is TGTGCCAGCAGTTTTGAGGGGGTGAACACTGAAGCTTTCTTT. The chain employs TRBV27 and TRBJ1-1; a weak D match, TRBD1 (6 bases). The CDR3 is 14 amino acids. V was shortened by 3 bases and J by 0 bases, with 8 bases between the two germline ends. Germline loops: CDR1 MNHEY, CDR2 SMNVEV (reference sequence).

A word on this clone: No conserved phenylalanine or tryptophan is present at the end of the CDR3, so a read error is the likely explanation. The limits of the CDR3 on the DNA are not certain, so only TCRdb's listed CDR3 is given. V and J are TRBV29-1 and TRBJ1-1; the D segment call TRBD1 is taken from the table without a DNA check. Counting both end residues, the CDR3 totals 10 amino acids. Per germline, CDR1 SQVTM and CDR2 ANQGSEA. The CDR3 protein is CSVEEEQGAG.

The rearrangement uses TRBV27 and TRBJ1-3, with 7 bases that match TRBD1. V shed 2 bases, J shed 1 base, and the junction held 2 bases outside the gene matches. CDR3 length equals 15 residues. The germline gives CDR1 MNHEY, CDR2 SMNVEV (reference sequence). CDR3 nucleotide sequence: TGTGCCAGCAGTTTAGGGACAGATTCTGGAAACACCATATATTTT. It encodes CASSLGTDSGNTIYF.

The chain has TRBV7-3 and TRBJ2-4; the match to TRBD1 covers 9 bases. V shed 4 bases and J 3 bases; nucleotides not matched to a gene: 10. The CDR3 has 17 amino acids. Germline V gives CDR1 SGHTA, CDR2 FQGTGA. The CDR3 coding sequence is TGTGCCAGCAGCTGCGGACAGGGGAAGTGTGACAAAAACATTCAGTACTTC. The encoded protein is CASSCGQGKCDKNIQYF.

The V and J genes are TRBV6-5 and TRBJ1-3; no definite D call. Deletions cut 7 bases from V and 3 bases from J, with 4 bases between. Germline V gives CDR1 MNHEY, CDR2 SVGAGI. The CDR3 totals 11 residues. The CDR3 reads CASTNGNTIYF. CDR3 bases: TGTGCCAGCACTAATGGAAACACCATATATTTT.

V gene TRBV30 combines with J gene TRBJ1-6; maybe TRBD1 (5 bases). Trimming removed 4 bases from V and 8 bases from J, with 12 bases in between. The germline CDR1 and CDR2 sequences are GTSNPN and SVGIG (reference sequence). The CDR3 extends over 13 amino acids. Here the CDR3 DNA reads TGTGCCTGGATGCGGGGGACGTATTCACCCCTCCACTTT. It specifies CAWMRGTYSPLHF.

V is TRBV4-1 and J is TRBJ1-1, with D possibly being TRBD1 (6 bases). V lost 2 bases and J 2 bases, leaving 9 bases between the germline ends. This CDR3 region has 14 residues. Germline V CDR1 and CDR2: MGHRA, YSYEKL. The CDR3 region is CASSQSTGNTEAFF. CDR3 nucleotides: TGCGCCAGCAGCCAATCGACAGGAAACACTGAAGCTTTCTTT.

This clone was observed a single time. This chain joins TRBV19 and TRBJ1-1, with D perhaps TRBD1 (6 bases). CDR3 length equals 13 residues. The V end lost 8 bases, the J end lost 1 base, and 11 bases lay between the germline ends. The germline CDR1 and CDR2 sequences are LNHDA and SQIVND (reference sequence). The CDR3 sequence: CASCPQGNTEAFF. The CDR3 nucleotides are TGTGCCAGTTGCCCACAGGGGAACACTGAAGCTTTCTTT.

The V call is TRBV7-2, the J call TRBJ2-5; a weak D match, TRBD2 (7 bases). Trimming removed 5 bases from V and 5 bases from J, with 15 bases in between. The CDR3 length is 14 residues. Per the germline V gene, CDR1 is SGHTA and CDR2 is FQGNSA. In DNA form, the CDR3 reads TGTGCCAGCAGCCCCAGACCGGGGGGCGAGACCCAGTACTTC. Residues: CASSPRPGGETQYF.

V usage is TRBV5-5 and J usage is TRBJ1-4; the match to TRBD1 covers 7 bases. The CDR3 runs 14 residues. With V trimmed by 4 bases and J by 7 bases, 7 bases remained unmatched. Germline CDR1 SGHKS, CDR2 YYEKEE (reference sequence). CDR3 amino acids: CASSPRQGSEKLFF. In nucleotides, the CDR3 is TGTGCCAGCAGCCCGAGACAGGGTAGTGAAAAACTGTTTTTT.

The chain recombines TRBV4-1 with TRBJ1-4, with unresolved D. This CDR3 contains 14 residues. The germline V gene encodes CDR1 MGHRA and CDR2 YSYEKL. V was cut by 4 bases and J by 7 bases, with 13 bases left in between. CDR3 residues: CASSLLGAAEKLFF. Written as DNA, the CDR3 is TGCGCCAGCAGCCTGCTGGGAGCGGCTGAAAAACTGTTTTTT.

This clone was seen once. V usage is TRBV27 and J usage is TRBJ1-1; D gene uncertain. The V end was cut by 8 bases, the J end by 4 bases, with 11 bases between. The germline gives CDR1 MNHEY, CDR2 SMNVEV (reference sequence). This CDR3 region has 12 residues. This chain's CDR3 is CASLKGGTEAFF. As DNA, the CDR3 is TGTGCCAGCCTAAAAGGCGGCACTGAAGCTTTCTTT.

The rearrangement joins TRBV2 to TRBJ1-6, with 9 bases that match TRBD1. V trimming: 6 bases; J trimming: 10 bases; junction bases outside the gene matches: 10. This CDR3 comprises 15 residues. Germline assignment: CDR1 SNHLY and CDR2 FYNNEI. The CDR3 is CASREKGQGASPLHF. As DNA, the CDR3 is TGTGCCAGCAGGGAAAAGGGACAGGGAGCGTCACCCCTCCACTTT. Variable domain in full (rest from reference TRBV2 and TRBJ1-6): EPEVTQTPSHQVTQMGQEVILRCVPISNHLYFYWYRQILGQKVEFLVSFYNNEISEKSEIFDDQFSVERPDGSNFTLKIRSTKLEDSAMYFCASREKGQGASPLHFGNGTRLTVT.